The entry below gives a single T cell receptor (beta chain) sequence along with its context. This record belongs to a study of blood T cell repertoires in COVID-19. Germline V lookup: CDR1 SGHRS, CDR2 YFSETQ. V lost 4 bases, J lost 0 bases, and 5 bases stayed unmatched. This CDR3 is built from 16 residues. As handled by the study authors: How many nucleated cells were present was estimated from reference gene primer amplification. The data were produced by immunoSEQ multiplex PCR, yet TCRdb's version contains in-frame clones alone and is incomplete. V, J and clone size are taken as reported in that table, and D and trimming were inferred from the DNA itself. The table has roughly 200,000 clones, about 87% seen once.

The sequenced material came from peripheral blood. The TCR originated in a man aged 70-80 years with acute or convalescent COVID-19. The chain joins TRBV5-1 to TRBJ1-3; 9 bases map to TRBD1. This CDR3 is CASSLWTGDSGNTIYF. CDR3 DNA: TGCGCCAGCAGCCTCTGGACAGGGGACTCTGGAAACACCATATATTTT.